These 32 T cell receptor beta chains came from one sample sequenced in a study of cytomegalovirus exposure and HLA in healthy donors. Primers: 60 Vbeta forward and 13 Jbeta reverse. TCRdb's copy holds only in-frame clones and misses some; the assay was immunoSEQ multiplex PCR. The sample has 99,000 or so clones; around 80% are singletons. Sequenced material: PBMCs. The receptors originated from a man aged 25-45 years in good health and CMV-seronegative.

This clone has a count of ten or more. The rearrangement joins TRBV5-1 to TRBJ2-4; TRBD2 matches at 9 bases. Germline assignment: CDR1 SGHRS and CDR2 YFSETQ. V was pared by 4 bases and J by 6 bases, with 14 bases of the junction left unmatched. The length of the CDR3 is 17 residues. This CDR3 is CASSEGRLGLAGNIQYF. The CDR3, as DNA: TGCGCCAGCAGCGAGGGACGTCTGGGACTAGCCGGAAACATTCAGTACTTC.

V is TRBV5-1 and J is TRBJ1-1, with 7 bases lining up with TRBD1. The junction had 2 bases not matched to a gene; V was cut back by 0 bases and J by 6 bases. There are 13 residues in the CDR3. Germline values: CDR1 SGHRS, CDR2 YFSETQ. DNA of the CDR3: TGCGCCAGCAGCTTGGAAGGGGGCTCTGAAGCTTTCTTT. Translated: CASSLEGGSEAFF.

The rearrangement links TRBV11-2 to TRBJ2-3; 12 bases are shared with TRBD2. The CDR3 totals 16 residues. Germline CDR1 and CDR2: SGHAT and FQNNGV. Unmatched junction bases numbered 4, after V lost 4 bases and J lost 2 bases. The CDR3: CASSSGLAGPTDTQYF. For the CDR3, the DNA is TGTGCCAGCAGCTCGGGACTAGCGGGTCCCACAGATACGCAGTATTTT.

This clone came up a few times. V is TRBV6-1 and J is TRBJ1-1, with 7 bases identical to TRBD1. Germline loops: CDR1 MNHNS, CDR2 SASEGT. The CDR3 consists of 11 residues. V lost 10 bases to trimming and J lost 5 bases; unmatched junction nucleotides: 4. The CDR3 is CAISRGTEAFF. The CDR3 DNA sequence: TGTGCCATTTCCAGGGGGACTGAAGCTTTCTTT.

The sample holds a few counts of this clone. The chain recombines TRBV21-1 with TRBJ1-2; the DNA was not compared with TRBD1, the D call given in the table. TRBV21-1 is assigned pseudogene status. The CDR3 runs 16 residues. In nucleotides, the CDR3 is TGTGCCAGCAGCGCAAGAACCGGGACAGGCTACTATGGCTACACCTTC. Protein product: CASSARTGTGYYGYTF.

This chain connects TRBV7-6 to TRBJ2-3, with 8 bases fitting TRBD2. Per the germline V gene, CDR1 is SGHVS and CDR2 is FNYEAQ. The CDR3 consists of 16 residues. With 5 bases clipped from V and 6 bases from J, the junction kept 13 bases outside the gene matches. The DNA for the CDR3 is TGTGCCAGCAGCCCGCAAACTAGCGGACCATCTGATACGCAGTATTTT. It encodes CASSPQTSGPSDTQYF.

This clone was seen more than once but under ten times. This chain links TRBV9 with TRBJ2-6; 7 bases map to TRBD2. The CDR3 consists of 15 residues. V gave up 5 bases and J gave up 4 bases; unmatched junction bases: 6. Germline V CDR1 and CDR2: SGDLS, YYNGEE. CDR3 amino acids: CASRPGGSGANVLTF. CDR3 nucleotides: TGTGCCAGCAGACCCGGGGGGTCCGGGGCCAACGTCCTGACTTTC.

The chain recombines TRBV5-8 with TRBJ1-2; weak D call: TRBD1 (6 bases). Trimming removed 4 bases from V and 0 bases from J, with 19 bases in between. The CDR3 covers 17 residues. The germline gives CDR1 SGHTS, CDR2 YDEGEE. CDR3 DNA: TGTGCCAGCAGCCATTCCAGGGGCTCCGCGTCTAACTATGGCTACACCTTC. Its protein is CASSHSRGSASNYGYTF.

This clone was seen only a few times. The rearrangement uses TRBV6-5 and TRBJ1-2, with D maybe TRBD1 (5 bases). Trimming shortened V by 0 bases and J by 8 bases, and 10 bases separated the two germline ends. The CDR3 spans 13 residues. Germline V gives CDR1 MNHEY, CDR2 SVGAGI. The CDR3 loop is CASSYSQGSGYTF. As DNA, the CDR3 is TGTGCCAGCAGTTACTCCCAGGGATCGGGCTACACCTTC.

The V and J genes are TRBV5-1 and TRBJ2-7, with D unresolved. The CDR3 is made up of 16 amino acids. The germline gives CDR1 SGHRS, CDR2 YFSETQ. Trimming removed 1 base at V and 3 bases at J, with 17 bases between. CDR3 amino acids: CASSLSVSNPDYEQYF. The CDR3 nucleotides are TGCGCCAGCAGCTTGTCCGTCTCAAACCCAGACTACGAGCAGTACTTC.

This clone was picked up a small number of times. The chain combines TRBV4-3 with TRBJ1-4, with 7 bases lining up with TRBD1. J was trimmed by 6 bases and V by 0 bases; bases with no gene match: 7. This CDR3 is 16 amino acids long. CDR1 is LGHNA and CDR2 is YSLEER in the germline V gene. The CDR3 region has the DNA TGCGCCAGCAGCCAAGAGGGGCAGGGGGGCTATGAAAAACTGTTTTTT. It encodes CASSQEGQGGYEKLFF.

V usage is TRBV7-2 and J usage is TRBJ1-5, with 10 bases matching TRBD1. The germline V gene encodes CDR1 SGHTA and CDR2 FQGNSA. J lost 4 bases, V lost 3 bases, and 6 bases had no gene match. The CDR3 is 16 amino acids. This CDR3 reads CASSFSGTGVNQPQHF. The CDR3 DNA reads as TGTGCCAGCAGCTTTTCCGGGACAGGGGTAAATCAGCCCCAGCATTTT.

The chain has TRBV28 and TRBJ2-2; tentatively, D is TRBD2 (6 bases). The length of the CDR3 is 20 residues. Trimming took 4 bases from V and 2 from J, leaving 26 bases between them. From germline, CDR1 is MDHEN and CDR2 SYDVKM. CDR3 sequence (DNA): TGTGCCAGCAGTTCGCCATCCGAAGGGACTTTCTCCCTTAACACCGGGGAGCTGTTTTTT. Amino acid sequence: CASSSPSEGTFSLNTGELFF.

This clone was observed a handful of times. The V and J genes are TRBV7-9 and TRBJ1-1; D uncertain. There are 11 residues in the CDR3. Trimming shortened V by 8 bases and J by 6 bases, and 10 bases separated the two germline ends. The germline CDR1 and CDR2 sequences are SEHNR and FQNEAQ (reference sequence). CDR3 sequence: CASAETPEAFF. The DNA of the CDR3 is TGTGCCAGCGCGGAGACGCCTGAAGCTTTCTTT.

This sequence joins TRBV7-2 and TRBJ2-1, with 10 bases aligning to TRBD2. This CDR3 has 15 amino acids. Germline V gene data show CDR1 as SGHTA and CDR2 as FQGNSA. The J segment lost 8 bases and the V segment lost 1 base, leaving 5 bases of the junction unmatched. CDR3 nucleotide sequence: TGTGCCAGCAGCTTAGGGGCTAGCGGGAGCTATGAGCAGTTCTTC. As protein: CASSLGASGSYEQFF.

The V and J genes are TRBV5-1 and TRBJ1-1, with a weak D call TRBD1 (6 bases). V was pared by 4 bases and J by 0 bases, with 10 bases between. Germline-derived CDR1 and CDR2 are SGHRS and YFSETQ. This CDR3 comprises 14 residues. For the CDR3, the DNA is TGCGCCAGCAGCACCGGACAGATGAACACTGAAGCTTTCTTT. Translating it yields CASSTGQMNTEAFF.

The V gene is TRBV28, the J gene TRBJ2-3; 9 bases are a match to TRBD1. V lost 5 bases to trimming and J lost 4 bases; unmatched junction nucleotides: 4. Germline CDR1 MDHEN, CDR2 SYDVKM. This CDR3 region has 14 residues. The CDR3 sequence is CASSHRQGADTQYF. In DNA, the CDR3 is TGTGCCAGCAGTCACAGACAGGGGGCAGATACGCAGTATTTT.

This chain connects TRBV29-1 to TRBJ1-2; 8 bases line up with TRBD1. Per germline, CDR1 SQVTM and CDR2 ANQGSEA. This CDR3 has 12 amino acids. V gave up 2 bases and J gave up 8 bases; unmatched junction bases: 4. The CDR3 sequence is CSVESSGGGYTF. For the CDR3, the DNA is TGCAGCGTTGAATCTTCAGGGGGCGGCTACACCTTC.

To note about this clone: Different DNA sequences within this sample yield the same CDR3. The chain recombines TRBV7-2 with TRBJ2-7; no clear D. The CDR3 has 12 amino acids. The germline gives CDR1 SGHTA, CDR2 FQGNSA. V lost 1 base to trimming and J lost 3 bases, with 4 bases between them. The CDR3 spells CASSLVLYEQYF. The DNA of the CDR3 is TGTGCCAGCAGCTTAGTACTCTACGAGCAGTACTTC.

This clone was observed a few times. In DNA, the CDR3 is TGTGCCAGCAGGCCGACAGGGGGCATAGGGGCTAATGAAAAACTGTTTTTT. Translation: CASRPTGGIGANEKLFF. V and J are TRBV5-6 and TRBJ1-4; 10 nucleotides match TRBD1. This CDR3 is built from 17 residues. V lost 5 bases, J lost 3 bases, and 10 bases stayed unmatched. Germline V gene data show CDR1 as SGHDT and CDR2 as YYEEEE.

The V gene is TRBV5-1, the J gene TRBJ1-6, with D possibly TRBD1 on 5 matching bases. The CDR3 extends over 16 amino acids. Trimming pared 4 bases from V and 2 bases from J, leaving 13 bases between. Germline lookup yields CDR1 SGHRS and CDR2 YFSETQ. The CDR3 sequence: CASSQGGLAYNSPLHF. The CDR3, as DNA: TGCGCCAGCAGCCAGGGTGGGTTGGCCTATAATTCACCCCTCCACTTT.

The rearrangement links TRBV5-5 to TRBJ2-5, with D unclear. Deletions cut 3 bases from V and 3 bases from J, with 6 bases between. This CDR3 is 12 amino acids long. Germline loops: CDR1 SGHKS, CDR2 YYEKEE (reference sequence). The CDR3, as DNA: TGTGCCAGCAGCTGGGCCGAAGAGACCCAGTACTTC. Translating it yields CASSWAEETQYF.

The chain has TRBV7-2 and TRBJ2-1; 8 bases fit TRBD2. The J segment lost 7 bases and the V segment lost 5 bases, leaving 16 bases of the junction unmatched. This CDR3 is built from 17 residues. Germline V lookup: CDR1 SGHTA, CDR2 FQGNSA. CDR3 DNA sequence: TGTGCCAGCAGCCGCTTTTCGTTGGCGGGGGGTCTAAATGAGCAGTTCTTC. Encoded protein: CASSRFSLAGGLNEQFF.

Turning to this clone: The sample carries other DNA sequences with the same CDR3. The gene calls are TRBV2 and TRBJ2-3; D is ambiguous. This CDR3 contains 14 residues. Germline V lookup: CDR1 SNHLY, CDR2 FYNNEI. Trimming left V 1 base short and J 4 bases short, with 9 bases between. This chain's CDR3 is CASSEGGAADTQYF. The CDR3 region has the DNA TGTGCCAGCAGTGAAGGAGGCGCAGCAGATACGCAGTATTTT.

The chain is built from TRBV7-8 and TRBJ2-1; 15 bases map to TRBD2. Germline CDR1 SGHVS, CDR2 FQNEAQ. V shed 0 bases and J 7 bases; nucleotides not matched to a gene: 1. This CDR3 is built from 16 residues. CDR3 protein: CASSLAGTSGRNEQFF. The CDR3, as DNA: TGTGCCAGCAGCTTAGCGGGGACTAGCGGGAGGAATGAGCAGTTCTTC.

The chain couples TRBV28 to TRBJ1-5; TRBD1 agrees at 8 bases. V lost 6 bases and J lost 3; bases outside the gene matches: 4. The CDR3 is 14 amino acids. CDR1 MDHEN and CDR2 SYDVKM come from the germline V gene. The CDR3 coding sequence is TGTGCCAGCAGACCTCAGGGGGCCAATCAGCCCCAGCATTTT. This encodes CASRPQGANQPQHF.

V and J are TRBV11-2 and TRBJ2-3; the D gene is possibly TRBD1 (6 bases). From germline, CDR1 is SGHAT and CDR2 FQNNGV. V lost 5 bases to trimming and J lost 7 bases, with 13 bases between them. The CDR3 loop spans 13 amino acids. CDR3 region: CASSQYRVHTQYF. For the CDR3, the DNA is TGTGCCAGCAGCCAATACAGGGTACATACGCAGTATTTT. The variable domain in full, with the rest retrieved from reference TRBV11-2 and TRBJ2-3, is EAGVAQSPRYKIIEKRQSVAFWCNPISGHATLYWYQQILGQGPKLLIQFQNNGVVDDSQLPKDRFSAERLKGVDSTLKIQPAKLEDSAVYLCASSQYRVHTQYFGPGTRLTVL.

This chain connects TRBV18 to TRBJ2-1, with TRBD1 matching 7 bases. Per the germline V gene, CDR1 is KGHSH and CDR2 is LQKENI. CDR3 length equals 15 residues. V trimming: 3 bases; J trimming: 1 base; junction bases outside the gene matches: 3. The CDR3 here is CASSPVTGSYNEQFF. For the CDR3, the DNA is TGTGCCAGCTCACCGGTGACAGGGTCCTACAATGAGCAGTTCTTC. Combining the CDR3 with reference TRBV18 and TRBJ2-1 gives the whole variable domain NAGVMQNPRHLVRRRGQEARLRCSPMKGHSHVYWYRQLPEEGLKFMVYLQKENIIDESGMPKERFSAEFPKEGPSILRIQQVVRGDSAAYFCASSPVTGSYNEQFFGPGTRLTVL.

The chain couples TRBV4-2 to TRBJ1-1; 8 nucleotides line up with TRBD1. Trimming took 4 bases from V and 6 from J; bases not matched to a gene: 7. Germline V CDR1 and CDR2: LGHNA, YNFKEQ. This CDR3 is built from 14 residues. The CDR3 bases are TGTGCCAGCAGCCCCAGGACAGGGACCGCTGAAGCTTTCTTT. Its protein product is CASSPRTGTAEAFF.

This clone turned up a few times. The CDR3 sequence: CASSRDRIEAFF. The DNA for the CDR3 is TGTGCCAGCAGTAGGGACAGGATTGAAGCTTTCTTT. This chain joins TRBV6-5 and TRBJ1-1; the match to TRBD1 covers 8 bases. The V gene end was trimmed by 5 bases and the J gene end by 7 bases; junction bases not matched to a gene: 3. The CDR3 loop spans 12 amino acids. CDR1 MNHEY and CDR2 SVGAGI come from the germline V gene.

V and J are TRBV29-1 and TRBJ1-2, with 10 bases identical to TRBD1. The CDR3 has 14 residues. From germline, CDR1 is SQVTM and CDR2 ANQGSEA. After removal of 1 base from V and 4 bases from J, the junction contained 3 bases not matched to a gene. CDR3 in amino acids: CSVEGTGGGYGYTF. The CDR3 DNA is TGCAGCGTTGAAGGGACAGGGGGAGGCTATGGCTACACCTTC.

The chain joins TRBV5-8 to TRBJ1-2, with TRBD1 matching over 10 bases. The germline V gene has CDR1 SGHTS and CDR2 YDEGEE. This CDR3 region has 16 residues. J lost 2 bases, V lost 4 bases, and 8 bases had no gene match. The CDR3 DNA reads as TGTGCCAGCAGCCTAAGCCCGGGACAGGGGAACTATGGCTACACCTTC. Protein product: CASSLSPGQGNYGYTF.